This TCR beta chain came from a study of CD8 T cells in ankylosing spondylitis listed by TCRdb under 2017. Context from the whole study: The study set out to find disease-linked TCR variants by profiling T cell receptor beta repertoires in ankylosing spondylitis patients and healthy donors. Peripheral blood was sampled, and synovial fluid was also collected from ankylosing spondylitis patients. In total, the full study cohort was made up of nearly 110 healthy donors and 25 to 30 ankylosing spondylitis patients. The full study reports these points: Some motif variants were previously reported in synovial fluid and blood of reactive arthritis patients, suggesting common disease-initiation mechanisms. A TCR beta motif made up of several highly homologous amino acid variants appeared to be characteristic of blood from ankylosing spondylitis patients. A CD8+ phenotype was shown by the disease-linked clones, which were found at relatively low frequencies in peripheral blood. The disease-linked clones were reported to be significantly enriched in matched synovial fluid samples from ankylosing spondylitis patients.

The sample holds a few counts of this clonotype. Its antigen target is currently unknown. The record has no base qualities; no much larger clone is one base away. The run used an Illumina HiSeq 2500. Quantitative 5'-RACE with molecular barcodes was used to prepare TCR beta libraries. Turning to the authors' computational methods: A new computational method, built on a probabilistic model of VDJ rearrangement, was used to identify disease-linked TCR variants. TCRdb passed the public sequencing reads through fastp at Q25 and MiXCR, retaining productive beta sequences. One record per CDR3 amino acid sequence lists the most common genes and DNA. These V and J calls rely on TCRdb rather than the paper's analysis. Within this sample are about 700,000 distinct CDR3 sequences, with roughly 19% of them counted one time only. The top ten clones comprise around 19% of the sample. This clonotype was sampled from a male donor with ankylosing spondylitis. The sequencing sample was made of blood, either unsorted or a sorted T cell fraction (not recorded which).

The DNA reads as follows: TGTGCCAGCAGTCCCCGGGTCGAGCAGTACTTC. Its protein reads: CASSPRVEQYF. The sequence joins TRBV12-3 or TRBV12-4 to TRBJ2-7, with no confidently assigned D gene. V was cut back by 5 bases and J by 6 bases, leaving a gap of 8 bases between them. From the cysteine through the phenylalanine, the CDR3 covers 11 amino acids. Just the 33-base CDR3 DNA is kept, in frame starting at base 1.